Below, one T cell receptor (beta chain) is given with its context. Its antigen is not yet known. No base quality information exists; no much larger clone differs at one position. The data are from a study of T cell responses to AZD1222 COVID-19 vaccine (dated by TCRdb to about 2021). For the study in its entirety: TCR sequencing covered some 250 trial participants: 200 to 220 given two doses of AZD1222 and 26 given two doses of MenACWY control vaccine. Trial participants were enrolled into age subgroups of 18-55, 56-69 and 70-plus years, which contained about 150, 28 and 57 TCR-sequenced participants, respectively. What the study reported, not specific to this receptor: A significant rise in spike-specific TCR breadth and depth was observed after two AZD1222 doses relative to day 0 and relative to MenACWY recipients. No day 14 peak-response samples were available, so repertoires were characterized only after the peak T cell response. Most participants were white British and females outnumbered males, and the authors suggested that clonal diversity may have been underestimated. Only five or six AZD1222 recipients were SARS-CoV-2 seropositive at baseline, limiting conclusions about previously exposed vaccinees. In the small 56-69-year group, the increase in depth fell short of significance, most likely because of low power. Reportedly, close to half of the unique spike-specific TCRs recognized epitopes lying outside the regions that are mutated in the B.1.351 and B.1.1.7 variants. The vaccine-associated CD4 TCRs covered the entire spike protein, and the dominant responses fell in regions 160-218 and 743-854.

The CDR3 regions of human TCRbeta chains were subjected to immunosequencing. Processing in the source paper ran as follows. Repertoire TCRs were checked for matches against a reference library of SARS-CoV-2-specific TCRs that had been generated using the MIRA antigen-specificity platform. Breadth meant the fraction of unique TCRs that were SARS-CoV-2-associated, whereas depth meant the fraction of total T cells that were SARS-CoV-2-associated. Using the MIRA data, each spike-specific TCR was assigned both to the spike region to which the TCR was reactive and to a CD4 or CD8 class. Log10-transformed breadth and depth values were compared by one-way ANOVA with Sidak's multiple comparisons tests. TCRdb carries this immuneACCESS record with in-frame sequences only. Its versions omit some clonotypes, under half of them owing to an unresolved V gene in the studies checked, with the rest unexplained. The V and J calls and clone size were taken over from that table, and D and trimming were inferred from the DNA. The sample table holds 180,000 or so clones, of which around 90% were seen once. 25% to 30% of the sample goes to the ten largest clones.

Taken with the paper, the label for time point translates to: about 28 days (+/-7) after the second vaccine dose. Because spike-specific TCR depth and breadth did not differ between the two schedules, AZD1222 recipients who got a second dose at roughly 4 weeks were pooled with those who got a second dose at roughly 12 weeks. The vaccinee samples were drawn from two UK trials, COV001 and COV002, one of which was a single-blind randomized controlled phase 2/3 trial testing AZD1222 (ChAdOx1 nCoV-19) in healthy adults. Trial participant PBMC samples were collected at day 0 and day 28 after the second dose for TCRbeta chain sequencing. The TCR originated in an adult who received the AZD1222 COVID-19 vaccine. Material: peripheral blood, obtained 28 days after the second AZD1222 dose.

The DNA sequence is as follows: TGTGCCTGGAGTGTACTTCTGGGGGCGGGTGAGCAGTACTTC. The translation is CAWSVLLGAGEQYF. The chain is assembled from TRBV30 and TRBJ2-7; the D region possibly corresponds to TRBD1 (6 bases align). The germline V gene (reference sequence) sets CDR1 to GTSNPN and CDR2 to SVGIG. V gives up 0 bases and J gives up 7 bases, and the segment between their germline ends measures 16 bases. The CDR3 numbers 14 residues from cysteine through phenylalanine. Only the CDR3 DNA stays, 42 bases, in frame from base 1.